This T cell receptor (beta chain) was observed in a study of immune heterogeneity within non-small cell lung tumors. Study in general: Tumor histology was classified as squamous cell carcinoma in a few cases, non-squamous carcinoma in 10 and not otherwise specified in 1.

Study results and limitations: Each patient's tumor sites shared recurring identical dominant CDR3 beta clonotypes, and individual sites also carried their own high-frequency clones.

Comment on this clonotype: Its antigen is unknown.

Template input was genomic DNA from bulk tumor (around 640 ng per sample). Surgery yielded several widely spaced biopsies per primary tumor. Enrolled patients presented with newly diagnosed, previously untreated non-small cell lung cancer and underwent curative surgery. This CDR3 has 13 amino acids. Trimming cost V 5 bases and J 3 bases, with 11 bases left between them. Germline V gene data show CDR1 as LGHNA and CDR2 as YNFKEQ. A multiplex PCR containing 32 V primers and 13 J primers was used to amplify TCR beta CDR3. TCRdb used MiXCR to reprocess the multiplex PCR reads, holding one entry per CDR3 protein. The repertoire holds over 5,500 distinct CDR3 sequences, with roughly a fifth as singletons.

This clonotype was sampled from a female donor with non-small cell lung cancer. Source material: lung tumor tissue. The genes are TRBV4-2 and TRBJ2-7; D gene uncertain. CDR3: CASSLGGNYEQYF. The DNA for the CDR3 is TGTGCCAGCAGCTTGGGCGGTAACTACGAGCAGTACTTC.